A selection of T cell receptor beta chains follows, all from one sample in a study of PD-L1 blockade in urothelial cancer. Sequenced by immunoSEQ multiplex PCR; TCRdb stores in-frame clones only, minus some. Counted here are 35,000 to 45,000 clones, 91% occurring once; the ten biggest clones make up 5.5% to 8%. Sequences were derived from PBMCs, sampled around atezolizumab (anti-PD-L1) treatment. Source of these receptors: a man in his 70s with urothelial cancer. Both conserved end residues are part of each CDR3. The D gene is left open where the match is weak. Only part of the rows carry a size: once, few, many, or a class if the clone is expanded.

>TRBV29-1|TRBJ2-4|TRBD2|NA
TGCAGCGTTCAACCTCCCCCGGGACTAGCGGGAAGCGGTGACATTCAGTACTTC
CSVQPPPGLAGSGDIQYF
>TRBV4-1|TRBJ2-2|NA|NA
TGCGCCAGCAGCCAAGAACAGGCGGTCACCGGGGAGCTGTTTTTT
CASSQEQAVTGELFF
>TRBV5-1|TRBJ2-5|TRBD1|NA
TGCGCCAGCAGCATACAGGGGGCTGAGACCCAGTACTTC
CASSIQGAETQYF
>TRBV27|TRBJ1-5|TRBD1|NA
TGTGCCAGCAGTCCCGGACAGGGGGCAGGCAATCAGCCCCAGCATTTT
CASSPGQGAGNQPQHF
>TRBV28|TRBJ2-7|TRBD1|NA
TGTGCCAGCAGCCACGGGGACAGGGTCGGAGGCGAGCAGTACTTC
CASSHGDRVGGEQYF
>TRBV30|TRBJ1-1|NA|NA
TGTGCCTGGAGCTTGGGGGGGGACACTGAAGCTTTCTTT
CAWSLGGDTEAFF
>TRBV19|TRBJ1-1|TRBD1|few
TGTGCCAGTAGTGTCGGACAGGCGAACACTGAAGCTTTCTTT
CASSVGQANTEAFF
>TRBV27|TRBJ1-3|TRBD1|NA
TGTGCCAGCAGCCCGGACAGGAGCTCTGGAAACACCATATATTTT
CASSPDRSSGNTIYF
>TRBV19|TRBJ2-1|TRBD2|once
TGTGCCAGTAGTATCCCGCTAGGGGCGGGGGTCTACAATGAGCAGTTCTTC
CASSIPLGAGVYNEQFF
>TRBV2|TRBJ2-2|NA|NA
TGTGCCAGCAGTGAATTTCCAGGTCGAACCGGGGAGCTGTTTTTT
CASSEFPGRTGELFF
>TRBV6-1|TRBJ2-5|TRBD1|NA
TGTGCCAGCAGTGAGGGACAGGGGTACCAAGAGACCCAGTACTTC
CASSEGQGYQETQYF
>TRBV14|TRBJ2-7|NA|NA
TGTGCCAGCAGCCTAGGACGACCGGGGGAGCAGTACTTC
CASSLGRPGEQYF
>TRBV6-1|TRBJ2-7|NA|few
TGTGCCAGCAGTTCGGAGCTCTACGAGCAGTACTTC
CASSSELYEQYF
>TRBV9|TRBJ1-1|TRBD1|NA
TGTGCCAGCAGCAGACACAAGGGGGCAGGGCGGGACCATTACCTGAACACTGAAGCTTTCTTT
CASSRHKGAGRDHYLNTEAFF
>TRBV2|TRBJ2-3|NA|NA
TGTGCCAGCAGTGAAGGGGTAGCTAGCACAGATACGCAGTATTTT
CASSEGVASTDTQYF
>TRBV14|TRBJ2-1|NA|NA
TGTGCCAGCAGCCAAGGGCTTCGTAGCGCCCAGGAGCAGTTCTTC
CASSQGLRSAQEQFF
>TRBV19|TRBJ2-2|NA|once
TGTGCCAGTAGGTCTGAGCGGTACACCGGGGAGCTGTTTTTT
CASRSERYTGELFF
>TRBV30|TRBJ2-3|NA|NA
TGTGCCTGGAAAGAATCTAGTAATACGCAGTATTTT
CAWKESSNTQYF
>TRBV14|TRBJ2-5|NA|NA
TGTGCCAGCAGCCAAGTTAGGTCCGCGAGGTGGCAAGAGACCCAGTACTTC
CASSQVRSARWQETQYF
>TRBV6-6|TRBJ1-4|NA|NA
TGTGCCAGCAGCTCCCGGGGTATGGGTACTAATGAAAAACTGTTTTTT
CASSSRGMGTNEKLFF
>TRBV7-2|TRBJ2-1|TRBD2|NA
TGTGCCAGCAGCTTAGGTCTAGCGGGAGGGATGAGCTCCTACAATGAGCAGTTCTTC
CASSLGLAGGMSSYNEQFF
>TRBV30|TRBJ2-1|NA|NA
TGTGCCTGGAATCCGATCGGACAGTCAAGAAATGAGCAGTTCTTC
CAWNPIGQSRNEQFF
>TRBV4-1|TRBJ2-1|TRBD1|NA
TGCGCCAGCAGCCGAGACCGGGACAGAGCCTACAATGAGCAGTTCTTC
CASSRDRDRAYNEQFF
>TRBV28|TRBJ2-4|TRBD1|NA
TGTGCCAGCAGTTTCGGGACAGCGGTCAGGTGGTACTTC
CASSFGTAVRWYF
>TRBV5-1|TRBJ2-1|NA|NA
TGCGCCAGCAGCTTCTTGGGCGGGATCGATGAGCAGTTCTTC
CASSFLGGIDEQFF
>TRBV16|TRBJ2-2|NA|NA
TGTGCCAGCAACCCGTCGGGACTCCATAACACCGGGGAGCTGTTTTTT
CASNPSGLHNTGELFF
>TRBV7-9|TRBJ1-5|NA|NA
TGTGCCAGCAGCTTCGACAGTCTCCAGCCCCAGCATTTT
CASSFDSLQPQHF
>TRBV5-1|TRBJ2-3|NA|NA
TGCGCCAGCAGCGCGTTTCAGGGATTCACAGATACGCAGTATTTT
CASSAFQGFTDTQYF
>TRBV4-2|TRBJ1-5|TRBD1|NA
TGTGCCAGCAGCCCCCCCGAGATGATCCGGCACAGGGGCAGACAGCCCCAGCATTTT
CASSPPEMIRHRGRQPQHF
>TRBV15|TRBJ2-2|TRBD1|NA
TGTGCCACCAGCAGATTTCAGGACAGGGCGGCCGGGGAGCTGTTTTTT
CATSRFQDRAAGELFF
>TRBV28|TRBJ1-3|TRBD1|NA
TGTGCCAGCAGTGATGGGACAGCAGGAAACACCATATATTTT
CASSDGTAGNTIYF
>TRBV9|TRBJ2-5|TRBD1|NA
TGTGCCAGCAGCGTAGCCGGGACAGGGGGCCTTTACCAAGAGACCCAGTACTTC
CASSVAGTGGLYQETQYF
>TRBV27|TRBJ1-2|NA|few
TGTGCCAGCAGTTTTCGCAGGAACTATGGCTACACCTTC
CASSFRRNYGYTF
>TRBV13|TRBJ2-7|NA|NA
TGTGCCAGCAGCCGTTACAGGGGAGGAAGTAACGAGCAGTACTTC
CASSRYRGGSNEQYF
>TRBV27|TRBJ2-3|TRBD1|NA
TGTGCCAGCAGTGCCGGCAGGGGGACAGGGCCAGATACGCAGTATTTT
CASSAGRGTGPDTQYF
>TRBV13|TRBJ2-2|TRBD1|NA
TGTGCCAGCAGCTTATTGGGACAGGGGGTGCCCGGGGAGCTGTTTTTT
CASSLLGQGVPGELFF
>TRBV7-6|TRBJ2-1|TRBD2|once
TGTGCCAGCAGCCTAATAGCGGGAGTGCCCTACAATGAGCAGTTCTTC
CASSLIAGVPYNEQFF
>TRBV28|TRBJ2-6|TRBD1|once
TGTGCCAGCAGTCTCCGACAGGGAGTGCTTGCTGGGGCCAACGTCCTGACTTTC
CASSLRQGVLAGANVLTF
>TRBV10-3|TRBJ2-2|TRBD2|NA
TGTGCCACCTCGACTAGCGGGAGGGGCGGGGAGCTGTTTTTT
CATSTSGRGGELFF
>TRBV19|TRBJ1-1|NA|NA
TGTGCCAGTAGTCTGGGGCCAGACACTGAAGCTTTCTTT
CASSLGPDTEAFF
>TRBV2|TRBJ2-1|TRBD2|NA
TGTGCCAGCAGTCCGGGACTAGCGGGAATCTATGAGCAGTTCTTC
CASSPGLAGIYEQFF
>TRBV6-5|TRBJ2-5|NA|NA
TGTGCCAGCGGGGGGATCCAAGAGACCCAGTACTTC
CASGGIQETQYF